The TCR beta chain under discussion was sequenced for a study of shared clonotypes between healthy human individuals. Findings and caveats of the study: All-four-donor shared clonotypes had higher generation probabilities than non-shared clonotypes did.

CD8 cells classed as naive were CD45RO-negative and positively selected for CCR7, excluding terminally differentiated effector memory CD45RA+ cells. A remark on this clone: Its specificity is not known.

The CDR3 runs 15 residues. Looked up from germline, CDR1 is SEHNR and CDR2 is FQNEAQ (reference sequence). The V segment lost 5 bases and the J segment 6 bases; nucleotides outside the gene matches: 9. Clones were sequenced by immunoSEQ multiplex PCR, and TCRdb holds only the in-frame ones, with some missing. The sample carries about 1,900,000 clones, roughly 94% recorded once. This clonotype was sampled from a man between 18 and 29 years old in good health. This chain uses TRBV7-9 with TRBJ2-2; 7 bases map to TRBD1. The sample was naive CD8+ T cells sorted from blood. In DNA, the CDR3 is TGTGCCAGCAGCCCAACGACAGGGATCTCCGGGGAGCTGTTTTTT. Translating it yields CASSPTTGISGELFF.